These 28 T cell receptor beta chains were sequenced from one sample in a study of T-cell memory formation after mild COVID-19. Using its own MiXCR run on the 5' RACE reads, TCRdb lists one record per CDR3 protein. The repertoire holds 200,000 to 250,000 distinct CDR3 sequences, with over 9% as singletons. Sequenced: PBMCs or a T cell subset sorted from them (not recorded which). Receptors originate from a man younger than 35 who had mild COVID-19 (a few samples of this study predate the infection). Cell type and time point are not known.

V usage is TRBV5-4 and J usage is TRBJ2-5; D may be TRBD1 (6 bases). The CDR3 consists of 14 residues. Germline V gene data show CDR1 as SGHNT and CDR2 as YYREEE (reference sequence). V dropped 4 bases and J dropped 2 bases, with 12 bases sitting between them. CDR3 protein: CASSTGTAQETQYF. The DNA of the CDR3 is TGTGCCAGCAGCACAGGGACCGCACAAGAGACCCAGTACTTC. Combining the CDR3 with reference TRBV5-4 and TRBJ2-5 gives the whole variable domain ETGVTQSPTHLIKTRGQQVTLRCSSQSGHNTVSWYQQALGQGPQFIFQYYREEENGRGNFPPRFSGLQFPNYSSELNVNALELDDSALYLCASSTGTAQETQYFGPGTRLLVL.

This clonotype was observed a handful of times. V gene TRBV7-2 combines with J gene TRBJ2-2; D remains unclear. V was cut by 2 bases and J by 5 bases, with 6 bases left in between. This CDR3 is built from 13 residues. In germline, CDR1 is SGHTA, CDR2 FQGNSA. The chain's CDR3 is CASSLMRTGELFF. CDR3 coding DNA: TGTGCCAGCAGCTTAATGAGGACCGGGGAGCTGTTTTTT.

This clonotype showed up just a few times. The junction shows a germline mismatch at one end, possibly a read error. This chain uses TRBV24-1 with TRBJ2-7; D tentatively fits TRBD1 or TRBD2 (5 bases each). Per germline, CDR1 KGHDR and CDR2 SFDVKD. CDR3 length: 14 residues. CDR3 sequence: CATSDLQIIRGVRF. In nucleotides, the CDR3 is TGTGCCACCAGTGATTTGCAAATAATAAGGGGAGTTCGCTTC.

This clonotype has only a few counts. This CDR3 is CASSFGNSYNEQFF. DNA for the CDR3: TGCGCCAGCAGCTTTGGCAACTCCTACAATGAGCAGTTCTTC. This rearrangement joins TRBV5-1 to TRBJ2-1, with D unclear. The CDR3 has 14 residues. The germline V and J ends were trimmed by 2 bases and 0 bases, with 6 bases remaining between them. The germline V gene has CDR1 SGHRS and CDR2 YFSETQ.

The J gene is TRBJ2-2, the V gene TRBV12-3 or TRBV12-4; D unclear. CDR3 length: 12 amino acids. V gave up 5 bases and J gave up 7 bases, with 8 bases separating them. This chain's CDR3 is CASSPGLGELFF. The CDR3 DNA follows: TGTGCCAGCAGTCCCGGGCTCGGGGAGCTGTTTTTT.

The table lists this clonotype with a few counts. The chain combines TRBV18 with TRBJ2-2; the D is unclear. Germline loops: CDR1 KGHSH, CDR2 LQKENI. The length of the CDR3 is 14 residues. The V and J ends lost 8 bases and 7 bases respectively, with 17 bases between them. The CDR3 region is CASLEDRAGGELFF. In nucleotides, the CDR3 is TGTGCCAGCCTAGAGGACCGGGCAGGCGGGGAGCTGTTTTTT.

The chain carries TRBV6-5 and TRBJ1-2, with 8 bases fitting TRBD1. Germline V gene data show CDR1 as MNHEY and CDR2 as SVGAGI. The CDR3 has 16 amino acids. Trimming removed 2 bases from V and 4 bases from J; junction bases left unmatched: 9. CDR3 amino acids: CASSYGTGPIIYGYTF. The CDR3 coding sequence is TGTGCCAGCAGTTACGGGACAGGACCTATCATCTATGGCTACACCTTC.

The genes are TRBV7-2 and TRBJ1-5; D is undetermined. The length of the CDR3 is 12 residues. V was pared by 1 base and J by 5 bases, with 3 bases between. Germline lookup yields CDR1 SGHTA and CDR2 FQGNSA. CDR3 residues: CASSLEHQPQHF. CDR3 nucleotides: TGTGCCAGCAGCTTAGAACATCAGCCCCAGCATTTT. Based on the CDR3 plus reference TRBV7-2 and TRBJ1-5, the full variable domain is GAGVSQSPSNKVTEKGKDVELRCDPISGHTALYWYRQSLGQGLEFLIYFQGNSAPDKSGLPSDRFSAERTGGSVSTLTIQRTQQEDSAVYLCASSLEHQPQHFGDGTRLSIL.

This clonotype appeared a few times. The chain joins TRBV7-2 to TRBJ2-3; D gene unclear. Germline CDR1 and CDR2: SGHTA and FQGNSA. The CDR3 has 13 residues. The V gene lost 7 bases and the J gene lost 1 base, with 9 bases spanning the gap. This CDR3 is CASNLRGTDTQYF. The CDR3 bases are TGTGCCAGCAACCTAAGGGGCACAGATACGCAGTATTTT.

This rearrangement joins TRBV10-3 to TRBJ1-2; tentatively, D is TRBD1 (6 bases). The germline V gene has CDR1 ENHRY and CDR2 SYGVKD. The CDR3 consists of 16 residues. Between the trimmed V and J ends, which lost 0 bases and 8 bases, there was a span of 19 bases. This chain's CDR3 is CAISESSLGGAGGYTF. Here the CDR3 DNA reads TGTGCCATCAGTGAGTCCTCTTTAGGGGGGGCTGGCGGCTACACCTTC.

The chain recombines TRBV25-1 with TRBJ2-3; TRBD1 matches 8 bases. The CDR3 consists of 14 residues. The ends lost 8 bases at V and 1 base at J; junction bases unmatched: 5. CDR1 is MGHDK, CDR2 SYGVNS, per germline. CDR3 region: CASGQGTGTDTQYF. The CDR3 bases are TGTGCCAGCGGACAGGGTACTGGCACAGATACGCAGTATTTT.

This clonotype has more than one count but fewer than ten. The CDR3 nucleotides read TGCAGTGCTAGGGGGGATAATTCACCCCTCCACTTT. Residues: CSARGDNSPLHF. The J gene is TRBJ1-6, the V gene TRBV20-1; weak D call: TRBD1 (5 bases). Trimming removed 3 bases from V and 5 bases from J, with 5 bases in between. This CDR3 has 12 amino acids. Germline V lookup: CDR1 DFQATT, CDR2 SNEGSKA (reference sequence).

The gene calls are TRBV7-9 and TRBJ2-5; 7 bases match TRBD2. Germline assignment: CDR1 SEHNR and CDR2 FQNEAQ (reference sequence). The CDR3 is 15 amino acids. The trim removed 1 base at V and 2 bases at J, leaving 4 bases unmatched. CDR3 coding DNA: TGTGCCAGCAGCTTAGTGATGGGGGGGCAAGAGACCCAGTACTTC. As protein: CASSLVMGGQETQYF.

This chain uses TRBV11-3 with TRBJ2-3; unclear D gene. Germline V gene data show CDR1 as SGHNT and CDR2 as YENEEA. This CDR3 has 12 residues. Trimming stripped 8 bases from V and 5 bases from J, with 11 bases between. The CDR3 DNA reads TGTGCCAGCGGGGATGTAGGAGATACGCAGTATTTT. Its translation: CASGDVGDTQYF.

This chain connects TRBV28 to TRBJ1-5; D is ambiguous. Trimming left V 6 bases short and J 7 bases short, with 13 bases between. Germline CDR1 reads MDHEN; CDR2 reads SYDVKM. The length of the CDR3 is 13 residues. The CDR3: CASSPPRGQPQHF. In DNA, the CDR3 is TGTGCCAGCAGCCCCCCGCGGGGACAGCCCCAGCATTTT.

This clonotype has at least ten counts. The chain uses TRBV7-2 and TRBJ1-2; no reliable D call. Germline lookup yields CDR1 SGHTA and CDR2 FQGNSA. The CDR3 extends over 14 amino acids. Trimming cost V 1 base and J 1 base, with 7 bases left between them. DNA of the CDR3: TGTGCCAGCAGCTTAGTCAGTGTTAACTATGGCTACACCTTC. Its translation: CASSLVSVNYGYTF.

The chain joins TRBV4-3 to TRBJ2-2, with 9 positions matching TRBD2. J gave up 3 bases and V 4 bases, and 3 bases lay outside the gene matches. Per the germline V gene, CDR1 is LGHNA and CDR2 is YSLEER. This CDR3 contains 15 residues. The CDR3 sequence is CASSRLAEHTGELFF. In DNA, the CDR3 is TGCGCCAGCAGCCGACTAGCGGAACACACCGGGGAGCTGTTTTTT.

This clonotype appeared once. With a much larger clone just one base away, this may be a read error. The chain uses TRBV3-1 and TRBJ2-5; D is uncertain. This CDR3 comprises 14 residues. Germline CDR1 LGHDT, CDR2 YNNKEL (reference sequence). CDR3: CASSQDLGRETKYF. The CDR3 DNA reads TGTGCCAGCAGCCAAGATCTGGGTCGAGAGACCAAGTACTTC.

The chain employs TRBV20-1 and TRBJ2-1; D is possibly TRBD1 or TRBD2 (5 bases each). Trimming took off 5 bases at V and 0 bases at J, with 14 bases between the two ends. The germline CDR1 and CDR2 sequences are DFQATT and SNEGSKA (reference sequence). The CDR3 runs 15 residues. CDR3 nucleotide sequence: TGCAGTGCTGGACCGGGACCAAGCTCCTACAATGAGCAGTTCTTC. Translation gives CSAGPGPSSYNEQFF.

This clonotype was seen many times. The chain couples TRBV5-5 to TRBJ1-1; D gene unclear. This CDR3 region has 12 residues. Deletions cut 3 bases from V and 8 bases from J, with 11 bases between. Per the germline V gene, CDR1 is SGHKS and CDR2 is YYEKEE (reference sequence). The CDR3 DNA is TGTGCCAGCAGCTCGTCTCATTCAGAAGCTTTCTTT. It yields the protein CASSSSHSEAFF.

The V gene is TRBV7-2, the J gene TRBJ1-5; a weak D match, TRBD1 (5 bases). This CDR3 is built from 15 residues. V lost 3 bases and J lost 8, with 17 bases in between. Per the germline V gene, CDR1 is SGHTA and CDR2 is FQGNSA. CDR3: CASSFGGTILKPQHF. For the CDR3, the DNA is TGTGCCAGCAGCTTTGGGGGGACGATATTAAAGCCCCAGCATTTT. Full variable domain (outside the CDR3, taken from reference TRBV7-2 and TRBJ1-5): GAGVSQSPSNKVTEKGKDVELRCDPISGHTALYWYRQSLGQGLEFLIYFQGNSAPDKSGLPSDRFSAERTGGSVSTLTIQRTQQEDSAVYLCASSFGGTILKPQHFGDGTRLSIL.

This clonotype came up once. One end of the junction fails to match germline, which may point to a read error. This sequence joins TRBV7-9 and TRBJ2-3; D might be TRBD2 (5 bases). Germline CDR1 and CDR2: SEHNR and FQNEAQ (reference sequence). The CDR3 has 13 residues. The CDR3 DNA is TGTGCCAGCAGCCTCGAGGGCACAGATACGCGGTATTTT. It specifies CASSLEGTDTRYF.

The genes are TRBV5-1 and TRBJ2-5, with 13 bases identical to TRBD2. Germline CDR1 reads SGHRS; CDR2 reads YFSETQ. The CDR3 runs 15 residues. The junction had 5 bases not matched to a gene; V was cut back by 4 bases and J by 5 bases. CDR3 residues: CASSPLAGGYETQYF. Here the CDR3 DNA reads TGCGCCAGCAGCCCACTAGCGGGGGGGTATGAGACCCAGTACTTC.

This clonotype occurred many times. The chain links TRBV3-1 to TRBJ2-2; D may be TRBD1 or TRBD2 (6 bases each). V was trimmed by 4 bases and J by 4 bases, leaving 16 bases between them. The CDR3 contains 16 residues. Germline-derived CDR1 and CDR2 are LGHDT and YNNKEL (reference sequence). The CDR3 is CASSPPWGAATGELFF. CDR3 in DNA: TGTGCCAGCAGCCCCCCGTGGGGGGCGGCCACCGGGGAGCTGTTTTTT.

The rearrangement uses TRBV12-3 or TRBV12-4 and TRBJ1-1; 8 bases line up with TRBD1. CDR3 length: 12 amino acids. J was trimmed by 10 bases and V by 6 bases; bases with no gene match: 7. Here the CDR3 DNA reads TGTGCCAGCAGACGACCACAGGGGGGAGCTTTCTTT. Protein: CASRRPQGGAFF.

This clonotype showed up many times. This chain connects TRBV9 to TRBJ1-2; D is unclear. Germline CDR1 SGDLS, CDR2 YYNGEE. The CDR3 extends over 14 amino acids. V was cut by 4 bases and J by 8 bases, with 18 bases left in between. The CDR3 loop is CASSTGVPRGGYTF. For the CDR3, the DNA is TGTGCCAGCAGCACCGGGGTCCCCCGCGGAGGCTACACCTTC.

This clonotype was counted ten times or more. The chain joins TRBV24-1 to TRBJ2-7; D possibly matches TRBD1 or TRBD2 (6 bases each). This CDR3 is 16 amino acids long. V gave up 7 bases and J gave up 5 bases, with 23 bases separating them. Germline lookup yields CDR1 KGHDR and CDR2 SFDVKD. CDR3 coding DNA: TGTGCCACCAGGACAAGTCGGGGGCTGCCAAAGGACGAGCAGTACGTC. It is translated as CATRTSRGLPKDEQYV.

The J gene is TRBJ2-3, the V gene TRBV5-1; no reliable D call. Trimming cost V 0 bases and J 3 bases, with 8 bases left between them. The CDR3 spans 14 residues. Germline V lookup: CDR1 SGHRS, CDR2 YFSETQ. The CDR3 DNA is TGCGCCAGCAGCTTGGGGCAGTTTACAGATACGCAGTATTTT. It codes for CASSLGQFTDTQYF.